This T cell receptor beta chain is from a study of T cells and copy number aberrations in small-cell lung cancer. Generated by immunoSEQ multiplex PCR, the TCRdb table keeps only in-frame clones and is missing some. The table records about 1,300 clones, approximately 88% of them present only once. V lost 1 base and J lost 0, with 7 bases in between. The CDR3 spans 14 residues. Per the germline V gene, CDR1 is MGHRA and CDR2 is YSYEKL. Comments on this clone: Antigen specificity is unknown.

Study results and limitations: Versus adjacent lung, tumor T-cell richness and clonality were lower; density nonsignificantly.

Sequences were obtained from tumor tissue. The TCR was taken from a man aged 55 to 70 with small cell lung cancer. This chain connects TRBV4-1 to TRBJ2-7; no clear D. The CDR3: CASSQGVNSYEQYF. The CDR3 DNA is TGCGCCAGCAGCCAAGGTGTCAACTCCTACGAGCAGTACTTC.